A single sample gave rise to the 25 T cell receptor beta chains below, sequenced in a study of metastatic and nonmetastatic thyroid tumors. Not a single patient had been given any form of treatment at any point before undergoing thyroid surgery. TCRdb recomputed clones from the PCR reads via MiXCR. This sample has around 28,000 clones, with 3.7% found just once. The sequenced material came from blood. All receptors derive from a male donor with papillary thyroid cancer or a benign thyroid nodule (not recorded which). Some clones in this sample may be carry-over from other donors' samples.

The chain employs TRBV6-1 and TRBJ2-1, with 11 nucleotides matching TRBD2. Germline V gene lookup returns CDR1 MNHNS and CDR2 SASEGT. The CDR3 runs to 14 residues. Unmatched junction bases numbered 5, after V lost 6 bases and J lost 7 bases. The CDR3, as DNA: TGTGCCAGCAGCCCCGTAGCGGGGGGGAATGAGCAGTTCTTC. It specifies CASSPVAGGNEQFF.

This clone was picked up many times. A much larger clone differs by one base, so this may be a read error. Other DNA sequences in this sample translate to the same CDR3. The J gene is TRBJ1-2, the V gene TRBV10-3; the match to TRBD1 covers 9 bases. From germline, CDR1 is ENHRY and CDR2 SYGVKD. This CDR3 comprises 12 residues. The CDR3 DNA reads TGTGCCATAGGGACAGGGAGTGGTGGCTACACTTTC. Its protein product is CAIGTGSGGYTF.

The chain has TRBV19 and TRBJ2-7, with D possibly being TRBD2 (5 bases). The CDR3 spans 13 residues. The germline V gene has CDR1 LNHDA and CDR2 SQIVND (reference sequence). The V gene lost 5 bases and the J gene lost 4 bases, with 12 bases spanning the gap. CDR3 in DNA: TGTGCCAGTAGTTTGACGGGATTATACGAGCAGTACTTC. Encoded protein: CASSLTGLYEQYF.

By proportion, this clone is medium-sized. The J gene is TRBJ2-1, the V gene TRBV6-2 or TRBV6-3; possibly TRBD2 for D (5 bases). Per the germline V gene, CDR1 is MNHEY and CDR2 is SVGEGT. Trimming took off 5 bases at V and 7 bases at J, with 12 bases between the two ends. The CDR3 sequence is 13 residues long. The chain's CDR3 is CASSKGGWNEQFF. The CDR3 nucleotides are TGTGCCAGCAGTAAAGGCGGGTGGAATGAGCAGTTCTTC.

This clone came up many times. Since the CDR3 does not end with the conserved phenylalanine or tryptophan, this likely comes from a read error. This chain links TRBV6-1 with TRBJ2-7; tentatively, D is TRBD2 (5 bases). CDR3 length: 13 amino acids. V lost 8 bases, J lost 2 bases, and 13 bases lay in between. The germline gives CDR1 MNHNS, CDR2 SASEGT. CDR3 sequence: CASCRGEAYEQYL. The CDR3 DNA reads as TGTGCCAGCTGCCGGGGAGAGGCCTACGAGCAGTACCTC.

In its sample, this clone ranks as medium-sized. The gene calls are TRBV20-1 and TRBJ2-7; D is uncertain. Trimming took 6 bases from V and 1 from J, leaving 10 bases between them. The CDR3 length is 12 residues. Germline CDR1 reads DFQATT; CDR2 reads SNEGSKA (reference sequence). CDR3 bases: TGCAGTGCCTGGACGGGTTCCTACGAGCAGTACTTC. Protein product: CSAWTGSYEQYF.

This clone was found many times. V and J are TRBV15 and TRBJ2-5; 8 bases fit TRBD1. Germline-derived CDR1 and CDR2 are LNHNV and YYDKDF (reference sequence). The V and J ends lost 4 bases and 3 bases, in that order; junction bases with no gene match: 4. CDR3 length: 14 amino acids. This CDR3 is CATSTSGGEETQYF. CDR3 DNA: TGTGCCACCAGCACTTCAGGGGGCGAAGAGACCCAGTACTTC.

This clone was seen at least ten times. This sequence joins TRBV7-9 and TRBJ1-6; D is undetermined. V shed 5 bases and J shed 7 bases, with 9 bases lying between them. Germline values: CDR1 SEHNR, CDR2 FQNEAQ (reference sequence). This CDR3 has 13 amino acids. The CDR3 spells CASSPNRNSPLHF. CDR3 DNA sequence: TGTGCCAGCAGCCCGAACCGGAATTCACCCCTCCACTTT.

This clone was seen a few times. The genes are TRBV7-8 and TRBJ1-1, with D tentatively TRBD1 (5 bases). Per germline, CDR1 SGHVS and CDR2 FQNEAQ. Trimming took 3 bases from V and 6 from J, leaving 8 bases between them. The CDR3 spans 12 residues. CDR3 in amino acids: CASSFMGPEAFF. The CDR3 DNA reads as TGTGCCAGCAGCTTTATGGGGCCTGAAGCTTTCTTT.

In its sample, this clone was seen many times. The chain couples TRBV20-1 to TRBJ2-7; perhaps D is TRBD1 or TRBD2 (5 bases each). Looked up from germline, CDR1 is DFQATT and CDR2 is SNEGSKA (reference sequence). The length of the CDR3 is 11 residues. V shed 6 bases and J shed 4 bases, with 10 bases lying between them. The CDR3: CSAIGGYEQYF. The CDR3 nucleotides read TGCAGTGCAATTGGGGGTTACGAGCAGTACTTC.

At least ten counts were recorded for this clone. The chain is built from TRBV11-2 and TRBJ2-4; D may be TRBD2 (5 bases). Per germline, CDR1 SGHAT and CDR2 FQNNGV. V dropped 7 bases and J dropped 0 bases, with 10 bases sitting between them. The CDR3 runs to 14 residues. CDR3 sequence reads: CASIRRLAKNIQYF. The CDR3 DNA reads TGTGCCAGCATCCGGAGGCTAGCCAAAAACATTCAGTACTTC.

This clone turned up a few times. V usage is TRBV27 and J usage is TRBJ1-5, with a tentative D call TRBD1 (5 bases). This CDR3 contains 12 residues. V lost 6 bases, J lost 11 bases, and 14 bases lay in between. The V gene's germline CDR1 is MNHEY and CDR2 SMNVEV (reference sequence). This CDR3 reads CASSHRGLAQHF. CDR3 in DNA: TGTGCCAGCAGCCATCGGGGGTTAGCCCAGCATTTT.

This clone occurred many times. The chain recombines TRBV4-3 with TRBJ2-2, with 10 bases matching TRBD2. Germline lookup yields CDR1 LGHNA and CDR2 YSLEER. After removal of 0 bases from V and 6 bases from J, the junction contained 7 bases not matched to a gene. The CDR3 sequence is 17 residues long. CDR3 bases: TGCGCCAGCAGCCAAGATACGGCTAGCGGGAGTTCCGGGGAGCTGTTTTTT. Protein product: CASSQDTASGSSGELFF.

V usage is TRBV6-1 and J usage is TRBJ1-4; a possible D gene is TRBD1 (5 bases). The germline gives CDR1 MNHNS, CDR2 SASEGT. V was clipped by 5 bases and J by 5 bases, with 12 bases between them. The CDR3 extends over 14 amino acids. CDR3 protein: CASSRDGKNEKLFF. The DNA for the CDR3 is TGTGCCAGCAGTCGGGACGGAAAGAATGAAAAACTGTTTTTT.

This clone was seen at least ten times. The sample carries other DNA sequences with the same CDR3. V and J are TRBV2 and TRBJ1-2; D gene unclear. Trimming pared 5 bases from V and 7 bases from J, leaving 14 bases between. Germline CDR1 SNHLY, CDR2 FYNNEI. The length of the CDR3 is 13 residues. In DNA, the CDR3 is TGTGCCAGCAGTCCCAAACCGGCCGGTGGCTACACCTTC. Translation gives CASSPKPAGGYTF.

The chain joins TRBV18 to TRBJ2-3, with D unclear. Trimming pared 6 bases from V and 0 bases from J, leaving 22 bases between. CDR3 length: 18 residues. Germline V lookup: CDR1 KGHSH, CDR2 LQKENI. Here the CDR3 reads CASSQDGVTSFSTDTQYF. DNA for the CDR3: TGTGCCAGCTCCCAGGACGGTGTTACTTCTTTTAGCACAGATACGCAGTATTTT.

The genes are TRBV5-1 and TRBJ2-7; D unresolved. This CDR3 is built from 14 residues. V was trimmed by 1 base and J by 3 bases, leaving 11 bases between them. From germline, CDR1 is SGHRS and CDR2 YFSETQ. CDR3 in DNA: TGCGCCAGCAGCTTGTTTGGCTTCGGCTACGAGCAGTACTTC. Its protein is CASSLFGFGYEQYF.

The CDR3 reads CASSDGRAPGELFF. In DNA form, the CDR3 reads TGTGCCAGCAGTGACGGGAGGGCCCCCGGGGAGCTGTTTTTT. The J gene is TRBJ2-2, the V gene TRBV25-1, with 8 bases that match TRBD2. The trim removed 3 bases at V and 6 bases at J, leaving 3 bases unmatched. Germline lookup yields CDR1 MGHDK and CDR2 SYGVNS. The CDR3 extends over 14 amino acids.

This clone was observed at least ten times. The V call is TRBV11-2, the J call TRBJ2-1, with D uncertain. This CDR3 is 14 amino acids long. Deletions cut 0 bases from V and 3 bases from J, with 6 bases between. CDR1 is SGHAT, CDR2 FQNNGV, per germline. CDR3 nucleotides: TGTGCCAGCAGCTTAGAGCCTAGCTACAATGAGCAGTTCTTC. Residues: CASSLEPSYNEQFF.

This clone occurred a few times. The chain employs TRBV10-1 and TRBJ2-1; possible D gene TRBD2, 6 bases. The CDR3 is made up of 13 amino acids. Germline values: CDR1 WNHNN, CDR2 SYGVQD (reference sequence). V was shortened by 4 bases and J by 8 bases, with 12 bases between the two germline ends. Here the CDR3 DNA reads TGCGCCAGCAGTGTTCGACTAGGGGATGAGCAGTTCTTC. Its protein is CASSVRLGDEQFF.

This clone has just a few counts. The V gene is TRBV6-2 or TRBV6-3, the J gene TRBJ2-5; D possibly corresponds to TRBD2 (6 bases). Per the germline V gene, CDR1 is MNHEY and CDR2 is SVGEGT. V lost 2 bases and J lost 5, with 9 bases in between. This CDR3 region has 13 residues. The CDR3 coding sequence is TGTGCCAGCAGTTACCGGGAGACGGAGACCCAGTACTTC. Residues: CASSYRETETQYF.

This clone appeared many times. This chain joins TRBV7-6 and TRBJ2-5, with D uncertain. The germline CDR1 and CDR2 sequences are SGHVS and FNYEAQ. This CDR3 has 17 amino acids. V was clipped by 1 base and J by 1 base, with 16 bases between them. CDR3 residues: CASSLGGRSKTQETQYF. CDR3 nucleotide sequence: TGTGCCAGCAGCTTAGGTGGCAGATCGAAAACCCAAGAGACCCAGTACTTC. The full variable domain, with the rest looked up from reference TRBV7-6 and TRBJ2-5, is GAGVSQSPRYKVTKRGQDVALRCDPISGHVSLYWYRQALGQGPEFLTYFNYEAQQDKSGLPNDRFSAERPEGSISTLTIQRTEQRDSAMYRCASSLGGRSKTQETQYFGPGTRLLVL.

This clone was picked up a small number of times. The V and J genes are TRBV19 and TRBJ2-7; D possibly uses TRBD1 or TRBD2 (5 bases each). The length of the CDR3 is 14 residues. Trimming removed 1 base from V and 2 bases from J, with 9 bases in between. Per germline, CDR1 LNHDA and CDR2 SQIVND (reference sequence). CDR3 protein: CASSIGTGPYEQYF. The CDR3 DNA reads TGTGCCAGTAGTATAGGGACGGGGCCCTACGAGCAGTACTTC.

The rearrangement links TRBV6-2 or TRBV6-3 to TRBJ1-2; unclear D gene. The V end was cut by 7 bases, the J end by 5 bases, with 17 bases between. The CDR3 loop spans 14 amino acids. Per the germline V gene, CDR1 is MNHEY and CDR2 is SVGEGT. The DNA of the CDR3 is TGTGCCAGCAAGGATAACATTCTACTGTATGGCTACACCTTC. Its translation: CASKDNILLYGYTF.

This clone came up a few times. A much more abundant neighbour one base away suggests this may be a read error. The chain carries TRBV4-2 and TRBJ2-6; D may be TRBD1 (6 bases). There are 17 residues in the CDR3. V was clipped by 1 base and J by 4 bases, with 14 bases between them. Germline V CDR1 and CDR2: LGHNA, YNFKEQ. The CDR3 DNA reads TGTGCCAGCAGCCAAGTGGACAGTGTCACAGGGGCCAACGTCCTGACTTTC. This codes for CASSQVDSVTGANVLTF.